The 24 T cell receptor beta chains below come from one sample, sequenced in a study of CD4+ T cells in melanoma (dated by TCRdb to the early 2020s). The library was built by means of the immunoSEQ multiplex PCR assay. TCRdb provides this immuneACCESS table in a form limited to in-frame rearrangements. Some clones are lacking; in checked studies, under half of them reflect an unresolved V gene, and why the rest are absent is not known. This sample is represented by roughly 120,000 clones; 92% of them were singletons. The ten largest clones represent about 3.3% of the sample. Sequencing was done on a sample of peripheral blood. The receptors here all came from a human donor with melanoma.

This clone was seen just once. The CDR3: CASSSGLRGVEKLFF. CDR3 DNA: TGCGCCAGCAGCTCGGGTCTCAGGGGAGTTGAAAAACTGTTTTTT. The chain carries TRBV5-1 and TRBJ1-4; tentative D call: TRBD1 (6 bases). Germline loops: CDR1 SGHRS, CDR2 YFSETQ. This CDR3 is 15 amino acids long. V gave up 3 bases and J gave up 7 bases, with 16 bases separating them.

DNA for the CDR3: TGCGCCAGCCGTGGGGTCTCCTACAATGAGCAGTTCTTC. Translating it yields CASRGVSYNEQFF. This chain joins TRBV5-1 and TRBJ2-1; D is unresolved. Per the germline V gene, CDR1 is SGHRS and CDR2 is YFSETQ. This CDR3 has 13 amino acids. V lost 7 bases and J 0 bases, leaving 8 bases between the germline ends.

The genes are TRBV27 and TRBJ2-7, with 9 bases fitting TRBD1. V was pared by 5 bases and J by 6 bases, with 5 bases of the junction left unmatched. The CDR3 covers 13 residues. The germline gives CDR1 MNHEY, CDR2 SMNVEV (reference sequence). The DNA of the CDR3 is TGTGCCAGCAGTCCATGGGGACAGGGCGAGCAGTACTTC. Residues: CASSPWGQGEQYF.

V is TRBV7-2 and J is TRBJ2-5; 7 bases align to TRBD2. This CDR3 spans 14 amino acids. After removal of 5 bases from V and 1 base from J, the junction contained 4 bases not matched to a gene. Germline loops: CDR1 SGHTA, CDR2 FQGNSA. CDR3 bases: TGTGCCAGCAGCAAAAGCGGGATCCAAGAGACCCAGTACTTC. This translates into CASSKSGIQETQYF. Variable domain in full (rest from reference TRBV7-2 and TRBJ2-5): GAGVSQSPSNKVTEKGKDVELRCDPISGHTALYWYRQSLGQGLEFLIYFQGNSAPDKSGLPSDRFSAERTGGSVSTLTIQRTQQEDSAVYLCASSKSGIQETQYFGPGTRLLVL.

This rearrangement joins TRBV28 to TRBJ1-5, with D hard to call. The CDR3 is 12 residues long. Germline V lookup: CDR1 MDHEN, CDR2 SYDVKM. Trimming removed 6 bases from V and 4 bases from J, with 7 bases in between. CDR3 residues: CASRSGNQPQHF. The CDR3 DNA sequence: TGTGCCAGCAGGTCCGGGAATCAGCCCCAGCATTTT.

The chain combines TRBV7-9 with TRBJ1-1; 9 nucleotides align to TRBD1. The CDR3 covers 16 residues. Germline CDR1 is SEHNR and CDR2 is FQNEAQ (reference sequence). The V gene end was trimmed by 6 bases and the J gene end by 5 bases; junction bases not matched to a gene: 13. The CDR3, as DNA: TGTGCCAGCAGTCGTCCGGGACAGGGAAGAAGGACTGAAGCTTTCTTT. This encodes CASSRPGQGRRTEAFF.

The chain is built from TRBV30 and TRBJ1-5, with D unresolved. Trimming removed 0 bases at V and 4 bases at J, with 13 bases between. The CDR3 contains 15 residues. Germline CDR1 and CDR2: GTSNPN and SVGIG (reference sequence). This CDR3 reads CAWSVGRLANQPQHF. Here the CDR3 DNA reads TGTGCCTGGAGTGTAGGGAGACTAGCTAATCAGCCCCAGCATTTT. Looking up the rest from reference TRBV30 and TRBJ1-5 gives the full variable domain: SQTIHQWPATLVQPVGSPLSLECTVEGTSNPNLYWYRQAAGRGLQLLFYSVGIGQISSEVPQNLSASRPQDRQFILSSKKLLLSDSGFYLCAWSVGRLANQPQHFGDGTRLSIL.

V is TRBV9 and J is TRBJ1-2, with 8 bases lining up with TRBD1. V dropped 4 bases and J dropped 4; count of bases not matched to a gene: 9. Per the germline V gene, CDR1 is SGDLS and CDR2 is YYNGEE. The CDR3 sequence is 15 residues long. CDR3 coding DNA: TGTGCCAGCAGCACAGGGGGGGGAAACTTCTATGGCTACACCTTC. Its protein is CASSTGGGNFYGYTF.

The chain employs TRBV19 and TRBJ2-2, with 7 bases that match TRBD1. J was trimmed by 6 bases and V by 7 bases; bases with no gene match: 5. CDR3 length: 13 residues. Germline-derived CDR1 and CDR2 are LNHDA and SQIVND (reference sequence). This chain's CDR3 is CASIRQGAGELFF. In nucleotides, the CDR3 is TGTGCCAGTATTAGACAGGGAGCCGGGGAGCTGTTTTTT.

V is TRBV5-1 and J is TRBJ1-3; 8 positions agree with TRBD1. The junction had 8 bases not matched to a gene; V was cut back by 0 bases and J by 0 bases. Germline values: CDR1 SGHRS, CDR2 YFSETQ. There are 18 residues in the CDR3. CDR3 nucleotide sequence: TGCGCCAGCAGCTTGGACGGACAGGGCGAACACTCTGGAAACACCATATATTTT. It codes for CASSLDGQGEHSGNTIYF.

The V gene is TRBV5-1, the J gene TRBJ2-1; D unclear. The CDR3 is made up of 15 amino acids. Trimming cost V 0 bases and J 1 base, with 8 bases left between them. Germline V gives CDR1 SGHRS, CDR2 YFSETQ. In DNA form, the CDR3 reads TGCGCCAGCAGCTTGGACATAGCATCCTACAATGAGCAGTTCTTC. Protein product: CASSLDIASYNEQFF.

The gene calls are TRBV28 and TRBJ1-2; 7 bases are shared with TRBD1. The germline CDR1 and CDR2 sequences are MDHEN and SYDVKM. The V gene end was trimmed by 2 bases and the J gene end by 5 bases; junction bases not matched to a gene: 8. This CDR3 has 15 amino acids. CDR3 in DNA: TGTGCCAGCAGTTTAACAGGGGTCAGGAAATATGGCTACACCTTC. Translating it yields CASSLTGVRKYGYTF.

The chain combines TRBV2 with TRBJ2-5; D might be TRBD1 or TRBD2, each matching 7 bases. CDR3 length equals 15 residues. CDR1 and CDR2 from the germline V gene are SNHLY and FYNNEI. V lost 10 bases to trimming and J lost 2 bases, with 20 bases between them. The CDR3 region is CATGGRGAIQETQYF. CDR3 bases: TGTGCCACAGGGGGACGGGGGGCGATTCAAGAGACCCAGTACTTC.

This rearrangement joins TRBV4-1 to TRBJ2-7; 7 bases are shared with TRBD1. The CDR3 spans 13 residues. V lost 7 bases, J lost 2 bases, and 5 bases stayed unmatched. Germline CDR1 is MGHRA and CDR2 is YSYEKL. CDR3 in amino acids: CASTRTGAYEQYF. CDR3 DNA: TGCGCCAGCACTAGGACAGGAGCCTACGAGCAGTACTTC.

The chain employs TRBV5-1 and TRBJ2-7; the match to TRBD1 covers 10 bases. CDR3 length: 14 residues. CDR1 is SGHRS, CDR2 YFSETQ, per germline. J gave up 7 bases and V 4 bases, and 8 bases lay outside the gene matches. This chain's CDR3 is CASSRETGGREQYF. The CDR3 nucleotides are TGCGCCAGCAGCCGGGAGACAGGGGGCAGGGAGCAGTACTTC.

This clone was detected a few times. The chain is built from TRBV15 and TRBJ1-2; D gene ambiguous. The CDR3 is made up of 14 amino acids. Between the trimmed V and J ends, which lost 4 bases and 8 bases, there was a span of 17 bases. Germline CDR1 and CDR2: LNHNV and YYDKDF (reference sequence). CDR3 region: CATSIEVGFDGYTF. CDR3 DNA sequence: TGTGCCACCAGCATAGAGGTGGGATTTGACGGCTACACCTTC.

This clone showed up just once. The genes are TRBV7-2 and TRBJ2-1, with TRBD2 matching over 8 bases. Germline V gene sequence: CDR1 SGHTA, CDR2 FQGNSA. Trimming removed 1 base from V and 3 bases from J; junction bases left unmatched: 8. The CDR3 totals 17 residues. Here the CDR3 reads CASSLGAGGIYYNEQFF. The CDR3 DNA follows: TGTGCCAGCAGCTTAGGGGCGGGAGGTATCTACTACAATGAGCAGTTCTTC.

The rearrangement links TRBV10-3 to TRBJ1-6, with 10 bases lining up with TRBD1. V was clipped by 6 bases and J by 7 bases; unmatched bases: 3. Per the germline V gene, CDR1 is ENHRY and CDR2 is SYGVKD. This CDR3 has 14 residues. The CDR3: CAIRGTGDNSPLHF. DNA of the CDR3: TGTGCCATCAGAGGGACAGGGGACAATTCACCCCTCCACTTT.

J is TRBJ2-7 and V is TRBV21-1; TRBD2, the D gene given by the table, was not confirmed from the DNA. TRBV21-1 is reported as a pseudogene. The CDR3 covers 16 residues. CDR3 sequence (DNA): TGTGCCAGCAGCCTCGAGGGGGAGGGGCCGGTGTGTGAGCAGTACTTC. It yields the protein CASSLEGEGPVCEQYF.

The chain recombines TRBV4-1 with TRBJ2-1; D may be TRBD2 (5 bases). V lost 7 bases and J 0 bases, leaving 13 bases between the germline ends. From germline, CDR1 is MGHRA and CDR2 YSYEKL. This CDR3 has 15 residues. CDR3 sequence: CASTPDLSSYNEQFF. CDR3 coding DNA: TGCGCCAGCACCCCGGACTTGAGCTCCTACAATGAGCAGTTCTTC.

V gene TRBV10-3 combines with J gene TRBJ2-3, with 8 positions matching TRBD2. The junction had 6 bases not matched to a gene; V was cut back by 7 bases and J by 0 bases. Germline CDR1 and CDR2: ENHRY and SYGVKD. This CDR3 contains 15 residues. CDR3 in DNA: TGTGCCATCACCCGTCTAGCGGGCAGCACAGATACGCAGTATTTT. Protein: CAITRLAGSTDTQYF.

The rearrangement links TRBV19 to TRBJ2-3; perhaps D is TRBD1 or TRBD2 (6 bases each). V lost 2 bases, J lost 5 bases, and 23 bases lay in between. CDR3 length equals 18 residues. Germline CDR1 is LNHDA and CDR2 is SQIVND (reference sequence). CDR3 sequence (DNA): TGTGCCAGTAGTATACAGGTTTCCCGGGGGCTCTCCGGAGATACGCAGTATTTT. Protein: CASSIQVSRGLSGDTQYF.

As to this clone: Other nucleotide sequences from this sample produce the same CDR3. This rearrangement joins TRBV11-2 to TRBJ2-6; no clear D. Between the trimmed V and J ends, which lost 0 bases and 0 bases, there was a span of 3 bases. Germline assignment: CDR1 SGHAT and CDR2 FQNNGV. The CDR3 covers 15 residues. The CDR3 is CASSLESSGANVLTF. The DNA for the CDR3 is TGTGCCAGCAGCTTAGAAAGCTCTGGGGCCAACGTCCTGACTTTC.

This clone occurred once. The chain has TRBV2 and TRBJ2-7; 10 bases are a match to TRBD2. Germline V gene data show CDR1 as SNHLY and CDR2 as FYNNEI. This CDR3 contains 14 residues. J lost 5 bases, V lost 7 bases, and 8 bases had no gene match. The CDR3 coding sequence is TGTGCCAGCACCCTCCTAGCGGGAGTTAACGAGCAGTACTTC. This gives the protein CASTLLAGVNEQYF.